This TCR beta chain was captured in a study of blood T cells in healthy people across ages. Across the study: With template switching, about one barcoded beta molecule was captured per two T cells.

Next came a second PCR, run for about 7 to 12 cycles, which used a sample-barcoded 5' primer along with a J-beta primer mix. From the 5' RACE reads, TCRdb called clonotypes with MiXCR, one entry per CDR3 protein. The table includes almost 1 million distinct CDR3 sequences, about 51% detected once. CDR3 size: 14 residues. Per germline, CDR1 SQVTM and CDR2 ANQGSEA. J lost 4 bases, V lost 4 bases, and 7 bases had no gene match. The study, taken as a whole, reports: The unknown donor CMV status may have confounded expanded clonotype changes.

Isolation of PBMCs gave at least 6 million cells per sample. About this clonotype itself: Its antigen remains unidentified.

Source material: blood. The sequence was collected from a woman in her sixties in good health. The chain links TRBV29-1 to TRBJ2-5; 9 nucleotides match TRBD2. CDR3 coding DNA: TGCAGCGTTGTTGGCGGGAGGGCGGCAGAGACCCAGTACTTC. Translating gives CSVVGGRAAETQYF.